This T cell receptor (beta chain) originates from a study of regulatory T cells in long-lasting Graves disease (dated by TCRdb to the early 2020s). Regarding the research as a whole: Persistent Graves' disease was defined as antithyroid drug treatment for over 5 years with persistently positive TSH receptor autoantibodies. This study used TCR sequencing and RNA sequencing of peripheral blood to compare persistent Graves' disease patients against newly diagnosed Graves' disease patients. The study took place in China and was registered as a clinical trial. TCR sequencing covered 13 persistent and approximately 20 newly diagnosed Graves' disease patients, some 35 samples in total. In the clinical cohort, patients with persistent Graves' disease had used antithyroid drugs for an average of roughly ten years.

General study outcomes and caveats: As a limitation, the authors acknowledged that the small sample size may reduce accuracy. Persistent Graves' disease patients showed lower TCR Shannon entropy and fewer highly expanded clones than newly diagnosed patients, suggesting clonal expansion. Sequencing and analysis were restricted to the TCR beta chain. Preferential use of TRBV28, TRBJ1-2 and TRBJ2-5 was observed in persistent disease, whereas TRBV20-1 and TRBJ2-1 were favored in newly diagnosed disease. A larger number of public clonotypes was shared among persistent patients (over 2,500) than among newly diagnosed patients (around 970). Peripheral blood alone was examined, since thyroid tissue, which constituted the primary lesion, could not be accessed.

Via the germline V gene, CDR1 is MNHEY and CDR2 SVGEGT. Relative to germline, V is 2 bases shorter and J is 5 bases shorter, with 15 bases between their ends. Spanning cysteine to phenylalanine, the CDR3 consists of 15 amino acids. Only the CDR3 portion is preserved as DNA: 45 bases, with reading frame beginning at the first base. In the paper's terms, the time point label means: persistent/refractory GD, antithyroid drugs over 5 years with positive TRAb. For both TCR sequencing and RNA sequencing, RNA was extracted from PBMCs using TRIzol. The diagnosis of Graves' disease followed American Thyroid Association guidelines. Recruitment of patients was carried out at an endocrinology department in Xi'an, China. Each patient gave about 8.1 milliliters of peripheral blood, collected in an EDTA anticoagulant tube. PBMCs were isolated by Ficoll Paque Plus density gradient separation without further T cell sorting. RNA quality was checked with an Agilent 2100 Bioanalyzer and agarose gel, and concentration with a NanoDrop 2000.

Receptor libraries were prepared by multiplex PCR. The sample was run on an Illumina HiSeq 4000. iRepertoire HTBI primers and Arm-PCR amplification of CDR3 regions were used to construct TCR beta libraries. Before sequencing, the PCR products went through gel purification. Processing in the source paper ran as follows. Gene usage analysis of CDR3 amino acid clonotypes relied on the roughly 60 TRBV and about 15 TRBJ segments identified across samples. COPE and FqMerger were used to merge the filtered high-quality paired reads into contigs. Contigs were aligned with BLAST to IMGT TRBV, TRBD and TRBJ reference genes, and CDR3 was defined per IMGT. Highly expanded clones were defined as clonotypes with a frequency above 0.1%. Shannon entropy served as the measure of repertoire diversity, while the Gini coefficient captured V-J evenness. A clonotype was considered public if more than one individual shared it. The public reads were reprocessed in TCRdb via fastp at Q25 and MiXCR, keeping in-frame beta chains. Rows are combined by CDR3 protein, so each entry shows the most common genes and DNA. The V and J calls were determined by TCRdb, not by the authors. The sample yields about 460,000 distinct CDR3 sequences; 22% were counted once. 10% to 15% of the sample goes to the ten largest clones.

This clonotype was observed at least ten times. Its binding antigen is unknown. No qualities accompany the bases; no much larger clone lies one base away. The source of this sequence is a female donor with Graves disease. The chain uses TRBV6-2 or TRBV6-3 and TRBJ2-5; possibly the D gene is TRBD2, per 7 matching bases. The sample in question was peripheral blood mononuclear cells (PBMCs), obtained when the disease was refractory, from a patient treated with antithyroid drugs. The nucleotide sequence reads TGTGCCAGCAGTTACACGGGCAGGGGAGGGGAGACCCAGTACTTC. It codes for CASSYTGRGGETQYF.